This T cell receptor beta chain stems from a study of blood T cell repertoires in COVID-19. Study context: The samples span acute and convalescent COVID-19 from the United States, Italy and Spain. The analysed material was cDNA or gDNA that came from T cells, B-cell-depleted T cells, or PBMCs.

Under the authors' procedure: Amplification from reference gene primers served as the basis for estimated nucleated cell counts. The protocol was immunoSEQ multiplex PCR, while the TCRdb copy is restricted to in-frame clones and leaves out a portion. The V and J calls and clone size come from that table; D and trimming were worked out from the DNA. This sample has tens of thousands of clones, with around 84% found just once. Germline V gene sequence: CDR1 SQVTM, CDR2 ANQGSEA. The V and J ends lost 4 bases and 2 bases respectively, with 14 bases between them. There are 14 residues in the CDR3. This chain uses TRBV29-1 with TRBJ2-5; perhaps TRBD1 as D (5 bases). Sequencing was performed on peripheral blood. The TCR was taken from a man between 60 and 75 years old with acute or convalescent COVID-19. The CDR3 nucleotides read TGCAGCGTTGGTGGCAGGGTAGTACAAGAGACCCAGTACTTC. Protein: CSVGGRVVQETQYF.